Listed below are T cell receptor beta chains from one sample, sequenced in a study of blood T cell repertoires in COVID-19. Sequencing used immunoSEQ multiplex PCR; TCRdb keeps in-frame clones, though not all of them. This table has 180,000 or so clones, approximately 88% appearing once. Sequencing used peripheral blood. The receptors stem from a woman aged 35 to 49 with COVID-19, enrolled during active disease. Each CDR3 is given with its conserved first and last residue. A D gene is named only where the DNA matches it firmly. Rows may omit the clone size; those that give it use once, few, many or a size class.

V	size	D	J	CDR3	DNA
TRBV19	NA	NA	TRBJ2-2	CASSHGELFF	TGTGCCAGTAGCCACGGGGAGCTGTTTTTT
TRBV6-4	few	TRBD2	TRBJ2-1	CASSDVSGSYNEQFF	TGTGCCAGCAGTGACGTTAGCGGGAGCTACAATGAGCAGTTCTTC
TRBV29-1	once	NA	TRBJ2-7	CSVRVTSYEQYF	TGCAGCGTTCGCGTGACATCCTACGAGCAGTACTTC
TRBV7-3	NA	TRBD2	TRBJ2-3	CASSRAGGSTDTQYF	TGTGCCAGCAGCCGAGCGGGAGGCAGCACAGATACGCAGTATTTT
TRBV11-2	NA	NA	TRBJ2-5	CASSPAAYQETQYF	TGTGCCAGCAGCCCCGCGGCCTATCAAGAGACCCAGTACTTC
TRBV4-2	NA	NA	TRBJ1-6	CASSQDYEGHSPLHF	TGTGCCAGCAGCCAAGATTACGAGGGCCATTCACCCCTCCACTTT
TRBV5-6	NA	NA	TRBJ2-3	CASSTGFTDTQYF	TGTGCCAGCAGCACGGGTTTCACAGATACGCAGTATTTT
TRBV6-2/TRBV6-3	NA	NA	TRBJ1-5	CASSQQGGINQPQHF	TGTGCCAGCAGTCAACAGGGAGGGATCAATCAGCCCCAGCATTTT
TRBV24-1	NA	NA	TRBJ1-3	CATSDYRASSGNTIYF	TGTGCCACCAGTGATTACAGGGCCTCCTCTGGAAACACCATATATTTT
TRBV7-9	NA	TRBD2	TRBJ2-5	CASSLAGGGLQETQYF	TGTGCCAGCAGCTTGGCGGGGGGCGGATTACAAGAGACCCAGTACTTC
TRBV3-1/TRBV3-2	NA	NA	TRBJ1-4	CASSPWRGEKLFF	TGTGCCAGCAGTCCCTGGCGGGGTGAAAAACTGTTTTTT
TRBV5-1	NA	NA	TRBJ1-4	CASSGSGGEKLFF	TGCGCCAGCAGTGGCTCGGGGGGTGAAAAACTGTTTTTT
TRBV5-6	NA	NA	TRBJ1-6	CASSSEGALSPLHF	TGTGCCAGCAGCTCAGAAGGGGCCCTGTCACCCCTCCACTTT
TRBV5-1	NA	TRBD1	TRBJ2-1	CASSLASGQGRGNEQFF	TGCGCCAGCAGCTTGGCCTCGGGACAGGGGAGGGGCAATGAGCAGTTCTTC
TRBV18	NA	NA	TRBJ2-4	CASSPTGGTSNIQYF	TGTGCCAGCTCACCAACGGGCGGGACCTCAAACATTCAGTACTTC
TRBV28	NA	NA	TRBJ2-7	CASSLSPEDYTIYEQYF	TGTGCCAGCAGTTTATCGCCCGAGGACTATACGATATACGAGCAGTACTTC
TRBV5-4	NA	TRBD1	TRBJ1-1	CASSGPGQHSEAFF	TGTGCCAGCAGCGGTCCGGGACAGCACTCTGAAGCTTTCTTT
TRBV19	few	NA	TRBJ1-2	CASSIQGRNYGYTF	TGTGCCAGTAGTATACAGGGCCGTAACTATGGCTACACCTTC
TRBV4-1	NA	NA	TRBJ2-7	CASSQFGSYEQYF	TGCGCCAGCAGCCAATTCGGTTCCTACGAGCAGTACTTC
TRBV7-9	NA	NA	TRBJ2-5	CASSLPTPVPREETQYF	TGTGCCAGCAGCTTACCTACCCCGGTCCCTCGGGAAGAGACCCAGTACTTC
TRBV13	NA	NA	TRBJ2-5	CASSPRTQETQYF	TGTGCCAGCAGCCCCCGGACACAAGAGACCCAGTACTTC
TRBV3-1/TRBV3-2	NA	TRBD2	TRBJ2-7	CASSQDYLRVPAGDVQYF	TGTGCCAGCAGCCAAGATTACTTGAGGGTTCCAGCGGGAGATGTGCAGTACTTC
TRBV6-5	once	TRBD1	TRBJ1-5	CASSDGQVGNQPQHF	TGTGCCAGCAGCGACGGACAGGTTGGTAATCAGCCCCAGCATTTT
TRBV6-4	few	TRBD2	TRBJ2-2	CASSMSGGGEIGELFF	TGTGCCAGCAGTATGTCAGGCGGGGGAGAGATCGGGGAGCTGTTTTTT
TRBV28	NA	NA	TRBJ2-5	CASSLEGRYFLETQYF	TGTGCCAGCAGTTTAGAGGGTAGATACTTTTTGGAGACCCAGTACTTC
TRBV3-1/TRBV3-2	NA	NA	TRBJ2-5	CASSRSRSETQYF	TGTGCCAGCAGCCGGAGTCGAAGCGAGACCCAGTACTTC
TRBV6-5	NA	TRBD2	TRBJ2-7	CASSPSGGGSYEQYF	TGTGCCAGCAGTCCTAGCGGGGGGGGTTCCTACGAGCAGTACTTC
TRBV3-1/TRBV3-2	NA	NA	TRBJ2-1	CASSQVRMGHLSSYNEQFF	TGTGCCAGCAGCCAAGTGAGAATGGGGCATCTGAGCTCCTACAATGAGCAGTTCTTC
TRBV5-4	NA	NA	TRBJ1-2	CASREGGPPTGYTF	TGTGCCAGCAGGGAGGGGGGGCCCCCTACGGGCTACACCTTC
TRBV10-3	NA	NA	TRBJ1-4	CAISETGSTNEKLFF	TGTGCCATCAGTGAGACAGGGTCAACTAATGAAAAACTGTTTTTT
TRBV3-1/TRBV3-2	few	NA	TRBJ2-2	CASSQSNSLNTGELFF	TGTGCCAGCAGCCAAAGCAACTCCTTGAACACCGGGGAGCTGTTTTTT
TRBV19	NA	NA	TRBJ2-7	CASSSPGQTYEQYF	TGTGCCAGTAGTAGTCCGGGACAAACCTACGAGCAGTACTTC
TRBV6-5	few	NA	TRBJ1-1	CASLRSRANTEAFF	TGTGCCAGTTTAAGATCCAGGGCGAACACTGAAGCTTTCTTT
TRBV5-1	NA	NA	TRBJ2-5	CASSLVPGGVETQYF	TGCGCCAGCAGCTTGGTTCCAGGTGGCGTGGAGACCCAGTACTTC